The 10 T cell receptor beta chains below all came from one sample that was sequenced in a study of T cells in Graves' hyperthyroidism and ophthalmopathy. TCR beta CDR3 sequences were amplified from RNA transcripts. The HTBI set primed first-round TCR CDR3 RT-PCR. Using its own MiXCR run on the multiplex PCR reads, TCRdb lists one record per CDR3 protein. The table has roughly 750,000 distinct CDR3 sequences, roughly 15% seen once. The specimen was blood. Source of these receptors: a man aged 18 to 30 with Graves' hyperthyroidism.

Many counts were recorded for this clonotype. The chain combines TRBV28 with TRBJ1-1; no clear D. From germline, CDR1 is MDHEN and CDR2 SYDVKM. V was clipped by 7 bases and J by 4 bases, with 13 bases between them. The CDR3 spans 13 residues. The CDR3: CASNPGYSTEAFF. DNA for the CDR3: TGTGCCAGCAACCCGGGTTATTCCACTGAAGCTTTCTTT.

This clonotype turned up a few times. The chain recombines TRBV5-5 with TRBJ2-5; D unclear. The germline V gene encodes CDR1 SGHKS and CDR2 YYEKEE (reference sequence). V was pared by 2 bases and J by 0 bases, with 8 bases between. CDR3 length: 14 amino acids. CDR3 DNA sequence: TGTGCCAGCAGCTTATGGGGATACCAAGAGACCCAGTACTTC. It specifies CASSLWGYQETQYF.

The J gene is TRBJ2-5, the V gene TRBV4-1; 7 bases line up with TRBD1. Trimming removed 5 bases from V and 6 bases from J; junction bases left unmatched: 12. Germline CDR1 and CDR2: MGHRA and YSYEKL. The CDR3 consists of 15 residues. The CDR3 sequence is CASSRTGIPGKTQYF. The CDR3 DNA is TGCGCCAGCAGCAGGACAGGTATCCCGGGGAAGACCCAGTACTTC.

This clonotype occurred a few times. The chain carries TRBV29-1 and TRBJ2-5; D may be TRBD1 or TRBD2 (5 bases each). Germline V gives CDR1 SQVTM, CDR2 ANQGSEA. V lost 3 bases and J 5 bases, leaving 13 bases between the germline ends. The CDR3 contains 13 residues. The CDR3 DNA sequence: TGCAGCGTTGATCATAGGGGCGGGGAGACCCAGTACTTC. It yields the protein CSVDHRGGETQYF.

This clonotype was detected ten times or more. The CDR3 is CASGAGKPYNEQFF. The DNA for the CDR3 is TGTGCCAGCGGGGCGGGGAAACCATACAATGAGCAGTTCTTC. The chain uses TRBV6-1 and TRBJ2-1; perhaps TRBD2 as D (6 bases). Trimming removed 8 bases from V and 4 bases from J, with 15 bases in between. In germline, CDR1 is MNHNS, CDR2 SASEGT. The CDR3 contains 14 residues.

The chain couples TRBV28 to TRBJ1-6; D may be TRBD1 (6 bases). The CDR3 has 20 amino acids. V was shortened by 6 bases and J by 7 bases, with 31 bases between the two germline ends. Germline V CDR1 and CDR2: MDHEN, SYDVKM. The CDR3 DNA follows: TGTGCCAGCAGCTTGAATTTGGGACAATCCTCCTGGGGTGGGAATTCACCCCTCCACTTT. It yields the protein CASSLNLGQSSWGGNSPLHF.

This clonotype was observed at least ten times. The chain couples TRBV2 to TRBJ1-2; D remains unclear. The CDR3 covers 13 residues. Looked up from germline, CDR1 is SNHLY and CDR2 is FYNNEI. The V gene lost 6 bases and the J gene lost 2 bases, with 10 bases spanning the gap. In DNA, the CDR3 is TGTGCCAGCAGGGCGGACCGGAACTATGGCTACACCTTC. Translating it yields CASRADRNYGYTF.

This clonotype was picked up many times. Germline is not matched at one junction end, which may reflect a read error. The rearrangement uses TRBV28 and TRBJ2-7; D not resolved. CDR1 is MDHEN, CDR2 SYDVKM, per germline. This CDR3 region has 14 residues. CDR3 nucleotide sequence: TGTACCAGCAGTTCCCTCGGCTCGCGCTACGAGCAGTACTTC. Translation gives CTSSSLGSRYEQYF.

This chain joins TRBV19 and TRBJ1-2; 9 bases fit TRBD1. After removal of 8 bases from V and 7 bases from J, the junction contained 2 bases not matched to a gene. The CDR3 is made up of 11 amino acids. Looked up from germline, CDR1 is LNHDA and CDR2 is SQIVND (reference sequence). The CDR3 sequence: CASGTGLGYTF. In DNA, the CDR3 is TGTGCCAGTGGGACAGGGCTTGGCTACACCTTC.

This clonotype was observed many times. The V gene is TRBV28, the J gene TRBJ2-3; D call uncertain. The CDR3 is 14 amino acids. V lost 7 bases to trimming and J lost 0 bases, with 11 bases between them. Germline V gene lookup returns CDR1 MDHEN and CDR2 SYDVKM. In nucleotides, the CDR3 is TGTGCCAGCACCCTGGCGTCTAGCACAGATACGCAGTATTTT. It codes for CASTLASSTDTQYF.